Each of the 25 T cell receptor beta chains below was sequenced from the same sample in a study of blood T cell repertoires in COVID-19. Some clones are missing from TCRdb's copy, which holds only in-frame ones; the method was immunoSEQ multiplex PCR. The sample has over 130,000 clones; 77% are singletons. Material for sequencing was peripheral blood. These receptors all stem from a woman between 45 and 60 years old with active or convalescent COVID-19.

This rearrangement joins TRBV6-6 to TRBJ2-1; weak D call: TRBD2 (6 bases). The CDR3 contains 14 residues. The germline gives CDR1 MNHNY, CDR2 SVGAGI (reference sequence). The V and J ends lost 2 bases and 4 bases respectively, with 9 bases between them. In nucleotides, the CDR3 is TGTGCCAGCAGTTACCGGGACTCGTACAATGAGCAGTTCTTC. Translating it yields CASSYRDSYNEQFF.

The rearrangement uses TRBV6-1 and TRBJ1-4, with 8 bases fitting TRBD1. The CDR3 is 16 residues long. V was pared by 2 bases and J by 0 bases, with 2 bases of the junction left unmatched. Germline lookup yields CDR1 MNHNS and CDR2 SASEGT. The CDR3 nucleotides read TGTGCCAGCAGTGAACACAGGGGGTCAACTAATGAAAAACTGTTTTTT. Its translation: CASSEHRGSTNEKLFF.

V and J are TRBV28 and TRBJ1-5; 9 bases are a match to TRBD1. Germline-derived CDR1 and CDR2 are MDHEN and SYDVKM. With 10 bases clipped from V and 3 bases from J, the junction kept 13 bases outside the gene matches. The CDR3 length is 16 residues. The CDR3 DNA reads TGTGCCATCCCAAACTGGACAGGGGATACCAATCAGCCCCAGCATTTT. Amino acids: CAIPNWTGDTNQPQHF.

This sequence joins TRBV6-2 or TRBV6-3 and TRBJ1-1; 8 bases are a match to TRBD1. V was pared by 5 bases and J by 1 base, with 9 bases of the junction left unmatched. Germline V gene data show CDR1 as MNHEY and CDR2 as SVGEGT. The CDR3 runs to 16 residues. The CDR3 loop reads CASSDSLGTGNTEAFF. DNA of the CDR3: TGTGCCAGCAGTGATAGCCTAGGGACAGGGAACACTGAAGCTTTCTTT.

The chain uses TRBV29-1 and TRBJ2-7; 14 positions agree with TRBD2. The germline gives CDR1 SQVTM, CDR2 ANQGSEA. Trimming removed 7 bases from V and 4 bases from J; junction bases left unmatched: 3. The CDR3 has 13 amino acids. The CDR3 sequence is CSAGLAGGYEQYF. Written as DNA, the CDR3 is TGCAGCGCCGGACTAGCGGGGGGTTACGAGCAGTACTTC.

V usage is TRBV30 and J usage is TRBJ1-3; perhaps TRBD1 as D (5 bases). The V gene's germline CDR1 is GTSNPN and CDR2 SVGIG (reference sequence). Trimming left V 0 bases short and J 15 bases short, with 18 bases between. The CDR3 sequence is 13 residues long. The CDR3 spells CAWSVRGGTVAYF. CDR3 coding DNA: TGTGCCTGGAGTGTACGGGGGGGGACCGTGGCATATTTT.

The chain employs TRBV7-8 and TRBJ2-5; TRBD1 aligns across 7 bases. The CDR3 runs to 19 residues. V lost 4 bases and J lost 0; bases outside the gene matches: 17. CDR1 is SGHVS and CDR2 is FQNEAQ in the germline V gene. CDR3 sequence: CASSSGGRVRGWYQETQYF. The DNA for the CDR3 is TGTGCCAGCAGCTCAGGGGGTCGGGTCAGGGGCTGGTACCAAGAGACCCAGTACTTC.

The V gene is TRBV4-3, the J gene TRBJ2-1, with D perhaps TRBD2 (6 bases). Looked up from germline, CDR1 is LGHNA and CDR2 is YSLEER. V lost 11 bases and J 9 bases, leaving 29 bases between the germline ends. The CDR3 contains 16 residues. The CDR3 DNA reads as TGCGCCCCCCGCCGACTCCAAGGAGGGGATGACGGTGAGCAGTTCTTC. Protein: CAPRRLQGGDDGEQFF.

This chain's CDR3 is CASSLTGVTEAFF. The DNA of the CDR3 is TGTGCCAGCAGCTTAACAGGGGTCACTGAAGCTTTCTTT. The chain has TRBV11-2 and TRBJ1-1; 7 bases line up with TRBD1. Per germline, CDR1 SGHAT and CDR2 FQNNGV. Trimming at V came to 2 bases and at J to 4 bases, leaving 1 base not matched to a gene. The CDR3 is made up of 13 amino acids.

The count of this clone is one. The chain couples TRBV6-1 to TRBJ1-5; the match to TRBD1 covers 9 bases. The CDR3 covers 16 residues. Germline trimming cut 3 bases from V and 3 bases from J; bases unmatched to any gene: 6. From germline, CDR1 is MNHNS and CDR2 SASEGT. The CDR3: CASSDPDRGNNQPQHF. In DNA form, the CDR3 reads TGTGCCAGCAGTGACCCGGACAGGGGAAACAATCAGCCCCAGCATTTT.

In nucleotides, the CDR3 is TGTGCCAGCAGCTTAGCGGGGGGGCTTGGAAACACCATATATTTT. This translates into CASSLAGGLGNTIYF. The chain is built from TRBV7-9 and TRBJ1-3; a weak D match, TRBD1 (6 bases). CDR3 length equals 15 residues. Trimming shortened V by 0 bases and J by 3 bases, and 9 bases separated the two germline ends. Per the germline V gene, CDR1 is SEHNR and CDR2 is FQNEAQ (reference sequence).

This clone has only a few counts. The chain employs TRBV6-1 and TRBJ1-4; D is perhaps TRBD1 (5 bases). The CDR3 length is 17 residues. V was trimmed by 2 bases and J by 5 bases, leaving 18 bases between them. Germline V gives CDR1 MNHNS, CDR2 SASEGT. CDR3 in DNA: TGTGCCAGCAGTGAAATGGGACGGGGAGGTGGGAATGAAAAACTGTTTTTT. Encoded protein: CASSEMGRGGGNEKLFF.

V and J are TRBV25-1 and TRBJ1-6; no clear D gene. V lost 7 bases, J lost 6 bases, and 10 bases lay in between. CDR3 size: 13 residues. Germline assignment: CDR1 MGHDK and CDR2 SYGVNS. The CDR3 loop reads CASTAATNSPLHF. Written as DNA, the CDR3 is TGTGCCAGCACGGCAGCGACTAATTCACCCCTCCACTTT. Combining the CDR3 with reference TRBV25-1 and TRBJ1-6 gives the whole variable domain EADIYQTPRYLVIGTGKKITLECSQTMGHDKMYWYQQDPGMELHLIHYSYGVNSTEKGDLSSESTVSRIRTEHFPLTLESARPSHTSQYLCASTAATNSPLHFGNGTRLTVT.

This clone was seen a handful of times. The chain is built from TRBV28 and TRBJ1-5; weak D call: TRBD1 (5 bases). V was trimmed by 2 bases and J by 7 bases, leaving 21 bases between them. Germline lookup yields CDR1 MDHEN and CDR2 SYDVKM. The CDR3 consists of 17 residues. The CDR3 here is CASSLRQGLSTGQPQHF. Here the CDR3 DNA reads TGTGCCAGCAGTTTACGGCAGGGACTATCTACTGGGCAGCCCCAGCATTTT.

The chain combines TRBV28 with TRBJ2-2; D may be TRBD2 (8 bases). The CDR3 runs 18 residues. The ends were cut back, 4 bases at V and 3 bases at J, with 21 bases in the middle. From germline, CDR1 is MDHEN and CDR2 SYDVKM. This chain's CDR3 is CASSSPGGAGGYTGELFF. Here the CDR3 DNA reads TGTGCCAGCAGTTCTCCCGGGGGGGCAGGGGGATACACCGGGGAGCTGTTTTTT.

This clone was seen only a few times. The chain employs TRBV30 and TRBJ1-2; no clear D. The germline V gene has CDR1 GTSNPN and CDR2 SVGIG (reference sequence). The V end was cut by 2 bases, the J end by 5 bases, with 12 bases between. This CDR3 is 13 amino acids long. CDR3 nucleotide sequence: TGTGCCTGGAGTTTGGAGAGAAGATATGGCTACACCTTC. Its translation: CAWSLERRYGYTF.

The rearrangement joins TRBV5-4 to TRBJ1-6; TRBD1 agrees at 7 bases. Germline CDR1 reads SGHNT; CDR2 reads YYREEE (reference sequence). The CDR3 is 14 residues long. V trimming: 1 base; J trimming: 9 bases; junction bases outside the gene matches: 4. In nucleotides, the CDR3 is TGTGCCAGCAGCTTGACAGGGGTGCTTTCACCCCTCCACTTT. Its protein is CASSLTGVLSPLHF.

The count of this clone is one. The chain carries TRBV19 and TRBJ1-1; a weak D match, TRBD1 (5 bases). The V and J ends lost 5 bases and 2 bases respectively, with 15 bases between them. The CDR3 totals 15 residues. Germline V gene lookup returns CDR1 LNHDA and CDR2 SQIVND (reference sequence). DNA of the CDR3: TGTGCCAGTAGTCGCGGGGCAGGAGGAAACACTGAAGCTTTCTTT. Amino acid sequence: CASSRGAGGNTEAFF.

The genes are TRBV7-9 and TRBJ1-2; no definite D call. The CDR3 extends over 12 amino acids. Germline loops: CDR1 SEHNR, CDR2 FQNEAQ (reference sequence). Deletions cut 5 bases from V and 3 bases from J, with 7 bases between. The CDR3 region is CASSDNDYGYTF. The CDR3 coding sequence is TGTGCCAGCAGCGACAACGACTATGGCTACACCTTC.

The chain carries TRBV18 and TRBJ2-7, with TRBD1 matching over 7 bases. V lost 3 bases to trimming and J lost 2 bases; unmatched junction nucleotides: 4. The V gene's germline CDR1 is KGHSH and CDR2 LQKENI. This CDR3 has 14 amino acids. CDR3 amino acids: CASSPQGQTYEQYF. The CDR3 bases are TGTGCCAGCTCACCTCAGGGACAGACCTACGAGCAGTACTTC. Together with reference TRBV18 and TRBJ2-7, the CDR3 gives the full variable domain: NAGVMQNPRHLVRRRGQEARLRCSPMKGHSHVYWYRQLPEEGLKFMVYLQKENIIDESGMPKERFSAEFPKEGPSILRIQQVVRGDSAAYFCASSPQGQTYEQYFGPGTRLTVT.

V is TRBV4-3 and J is TRBJ1-2; D might be TRBD1 (5 bases). Per germline, CDR1 LGHNA and CDR2 YSLEER. Trimming took off 0 bases at V and 4 bases at J, with 12 bases between the two ends. CDR3 size: 15 residues. CDR3 DNA: TGCGCCAGCAGCCAAGATAGTGCGGGGCTCTATGGCTACACCTTC. Protein: CASSQDSAGLYGYTF.

The V gene is TRBV25-1, the J gene TRBJ2-5; tentatively, D is TRBD1 (6 bases). The CDR3 totals 14 residues. Germline V lookup: CDR1 MGHDK, CDR2 SYGVNS. The ends were cut back, 5 bases at V and 2 bases at J, with 12 bases in the middle. The DNA for the CDR3 is TGTGCCAGCAGTTCCCCTGGACAGCAAGAGACCCAGTACTTC. It encodes CASSSPGQQETQYF.

The rearrangement links TRBV28 to TRBJ1-5; the D gene is possibly TRBD1 (6 bases). Germline values: CDR1 MDHEN, CDR2 SYDVKM. V lost 6 bases, J lost 7 bases, and 10 bases lay in between. The CDR3 runs 12 residues. The CDR3, as DNA: TGTGCCAGCAGACAGGGTTCCCAGCCCCAGCATTTT. Translation gives CASRQGSQPQHF.

This chain connects TRBV11-2 to TRBJ2-1; a weak D match, TRBD1 (6 bases). Germline CDR1 reads SGHAT; CDR2 reads FQNNGV. V was trimmed by 1 base and J by 6 bases, leaving 10 bases between them. This CDR3 spans 14 amino acids. In DNA, the CDR3 is TGTGCCAGCAGCTTAGCCAGGGGAGTCAATGAGCAGTTCTTC. Its protein product is CASSLARGVNEQFF.

The chain has TRBV30 and TRBJ1-3, with TRBD1 as a possible D gene (5 bases). In germline, CDR1 is GTSNPN, CDR2 SVGIG (reference sequence). V lost 2 bases and J 2 bases, leaving 16 bases between the germline ends. The CDR3 is 16 amino acids. The CDR3 DNA reads TGTGCCTGGAGTCCCTTATGGGGCAGTACTGGAAACACCATATATTTT. It yields the protein CAWSPLWGSTGNTIYF.